What follows are 10 T cell receptor beta chains derived from one specimen sequenced in a study of human T cells and chemical hapten exposure. TCRdb called the RACE reads again in MiXCR, with one record for every CDR3 protein. The table includes around 330,000 distinct CDR3 sequences, 5.5% detected once. Specified time point: pre-sensitization, week 0. Specified treatment: therapeutic diphenylcyclopropenone sensitization with weekly scalp DPC. The source material was whole blood, sampled in connection with sensitization to the hapten diphenylcyclopropenone (DPC). The receptors shown here come from a woman under 30 with alopecia areata. Some clones in this sample may be carry-over from other donors' samples.

About this clonotype itself: A junction boundary mismatches the germline segment, possibly from a read error. The chain has TRBV3-1 and TRBJ2-3; D possibly corresponds to TRBD2 (6 bases). The germline CDR1 and CDR2 sequences are LGHDT and YNNKEL (reference sequence). CDR3 size: 15 residues. CDR3 loop: CASSQERGRTDTQYF. The CDR3 DNA reads as TGTGCCAGCAGCCAAGAGCGGGGTCGCACAGATACACAGTATTTT.

The chain combines TRBV6-2 or TRBV6-3 with TRBJ2-3, with 10 bases that match TRBD1. The CDR3 extends over 18 amino acids. V shed 5 bases and J 2 bases; nucleotides not matched to a gene: 13. The V gene's germline CDR1 is MNHEY and CDR2 SVGEGT. The CDR3 loop reads CASSTPGQGLQYTDTQYF. The CDR3 bases are TGTGCCAGCAGTACACCGGGACAGGGGTTACAATACACAGATACGCAGTATTTT.

In the case of this clonotype: The CDR3 end shows no conserved phenylalanine or tryptophan, and so a read error is likely. The limits of the CDR3 on the DNA are not certain, so only TCRdb's listed CDR3 is given. The rearrangement uses TRBV2 and TRBJ2-3; the table names TRBD2, a call not compared with the DNA. Inclusive of both ends, the CDR3 amounts to 14 amino acids. Germline CDR1 SNHLY, CDR2 FYNNEI. This CDR3 reads CASSEAQVTSGVLI.

This clonotype has ten or more counts. The rearrangement uses TRBV4-1 and TRBJ2-1, with TRBD2 matching 8 bases. Trimming took 1 base from V and 3 from J; bases not matched to a gene: 2. The CDR3 runs to 15 residues. Looked up from germline, CDR1 is MGHRA and CDR2 is YSYEKL. CDR3 in DNA: TGCGCCAGCAGCCAAGCCGGGACTAGCTACAATGAGCAGTTCTTC. It translates to CASSQAGTSYNEQFF.

The chain is built from TRBV24-1 and TRBJ1-2; weak D call: TRBD1 (6 bases). The V gene lost 1 base and the J gene lost 3 bases, with 14 bases spanning the gap. This CDR3 is 16 amino acids long. Germline CDR1 is KGHDR and CDR2 is SFDVKD. CDR3 sequence reads: CATSDFGGRGDYGYTF. The CDR3 DNA is TGTGCCACCAGTGATTTTGGTGGCAGGGGAGACTATGGCTACACCTTC.

V usage is TRBV4-3 and J usage is TRBJ1-1; TRBD1 matches 7 bases. Germline assignment: CDR1 LGHNA and CDR2 YSLEER. Losses at the gene ends were 3 bases for V and 7 bases for J; bases not matched to a gene: 5. CDR3 length: 13 residues. The CDR3 bases are TGCGCCAGCAGCCACCGGACAGGTTTTGAAGCTTTCTTT. It specifies CASSHRTGFEAFF.

The gene calls are TRBV10-3 and TRBJ1-1; a weak D match, TRBD1 (6 bases). Germline lookup yields CDR1 ENHRY and CDR2 SYGVKD. The CDR3 loop spans 14 amino acids. Trimming removed 6 bases at V and 5 bases at J, with 16 bases between. The CDR3 region has the DNA TGTGCCATCAGAGGGGGAGACGGAGGGACTGAAGCTTTCTTT. This sequence encodes CAIRGGDGGTEAFF.

This clonotype was picked up many times. The chain employs TRBV3-1 and TRBJ1-6, with D unresolved. The CDR3 totals 11 residues. Germline loops: CDR1 LGHDT, CDR2 YNNKEL (reference sequence). Trimming stripped 3 bases from V and 7 bases from J, with 1 base between. The CDR3 loop is CASSQNSPLHF. The CDR3 region has the DNA TGTGCCAGCAGCCAGAATTCACCCCTCCACTTT.

The chain couples TRBV28 to TRBJ1-1; no clear D gene. The CDR3 spans 14 residues. Per the germline V gene, CDR1 is MDHEN and CDR2 is SYDVKM. The V and J ends lost 6 bases and 0 bases respectively, with 11 bases between them. The CDR3 DNA reads TGTGCCAGCAGCATAAGACACTTGAACACTGAAGCTTTCTTT. It codes for CASSIRHLNTEAFF. The full variable domain, in which reference TRBV28 and TRBJ1-1 provide the parts outside the CDR3, is DVKVTQSSRYLVKRTGEKVFLECVQDMDHENMFWYRQDPGLGLRLIYFSYDVKMKEKGDIPEGYSVSREKKERFSLILESASTNQTSMYLCASSIRHLNTEAFFGQGTRLTVV.

The chain has TRBV27 and TRBJ1-2, with D unresolved. The CDR3 consists of 15 residues. Deletions cut 6 bases from V and 7 bases from J, with 21 bases between. CDR1 is MNHEY, CDR2 SMNVEV, per germline (reference sequence). The CDR3 DNA reads TGTGCCAGCAGCCGGGAGAGAAGGGCCGTTAGTGGCTACACCTTC. Translation: CASSRERRAVSGYTF.